One sample yielded the 9 T cell receptor beta chains listed below, sequenced in a study of CD8 T cells in Susac syndrome (dated by TCRdb to the late 2010s). Preparation of the library involved the immunoSEQ multiplex PCR assay. RNA was extracted with the RNeasy kit and about 0.45 to 1 ug was reverse transcribed using random hexamers. The public reads were reprocessed in TCRdb via fastp at Q25 and MiXCR, keeping in-frame beta chains. One record per CDR3 amino acid sequence lists the most common genes and DNA. For this sample there are around 160,000 distinct CDR3 sequences; approximately 92% appear just once. Clones ranked in the top ten supply over 0.11% of the sample. Material for sequencing was CD4+ T cells from PBMCs. Source of these receptors: a human donor in good health.

V and J are TRBV3-1 and TRBJ2-3, with TRBD2 matching over 13 bases. Germline assignment: CDR1 LGHDT and CDR2 YNNKEL (reference sequence). Losses at the gene ends were 4 bases for V and 5 bases for J; bases not matched to a gene: 9. This CDR3 spans 17 amino acids. The CDR3 DNA is TGTGCCAGCAGCCTCTTCGGACTAGCGGGGGTAGGAGATACGCAGTATTTT. Translated: CASSLFGLAGVGDTQYF.

The V and J genes are TRBV3-1 and TRBJ2-1; 9 bases agree with TRBD2. Germline lookup yields CDR1 LGHDT and CDR2 YNNKEL (reference sequence). This CDR3 contains 17 residues. V lost 4 bases and J lost 6; bases outside the gene matches: 13. The CDR3 here is CASSPQGLALSSNEQFF. The CDR3 DNA sequence: TGTGCCAGCAGCCCCCAGGGACTAGCTCTATCTAGCAATGAGCAGTTCTTC.

The chain recombines TRBV5-1 with TRBJ1-2; 7 bases agree with TRBD1. The CDR3 is 15 amino acids. CDR1 and CDR2 (germline): SGHRS, YFSETQ. V shed 0 bases, J shed 3 bases, and the junction held 5 bases outside the gene matches. CDR3 bases: TGCGCCAGCAGCTTGGAGACAGGGCGGTACTATGGCTACACCTTC. It codes for CASSLETGRYYGYTF.

The rearrangement joins TRBV29-1 to TRBJ2-3; the D gene could be TRBD1 or TRBD2 (5 bases each). CDR3 length: 12 residues. V gave up 5 bases and J gave up 6 bases, with 12 bases separating them. The germline gives CDR1 SQVTM, CDR2 ANQGSEA. The CDR3 region has the DNA TGCAGCGTTACAGGCGGGCTCGATACGCAGTATTTT. Amino acids: CSVTGGLDTQYF.

The chain recombines TRBV5-4 with TRBJ2-7, with 7 positions matching TRBD1. The CDR3 extends over 13 amino acids. V shed 4 bases, J shed 5 bases, and the junction held 6 bases outside the gene matches. Germline CDR1 is SGHNT and CDR2 is YYREEE (reference sequence). This CDR3 reads CASSRDSDDEQYF. CDR3 in DNA: TGTGCCAGCAGCAGGGACAGTGACGACGAGCAGTACTTC.

This clonotype was recorded once. This chain uses TRBV29-1 with TRBJ1-1; a weak D match, TRBD1 (5 bases). The CDR3 runs 13 residues. The V and J ends lost 7 bases and 0 bases respectively, with 12 bases between them. Germline lookup yields CDR1 SQVTM and CDR2 ANQGSEA. CDR3 sequence: CSAKGTMNTEAFF. CDR3 sequence (DNA): TGCAGCGCTAAAGGGACCATGAACACTGAAGCTTTCTTT.

V gene TRBV19 combines with J gene TRBJ2-1; tentatively, D is TRBD2 (5 bases). Trimming stripped 10 bases from V and 2 bases from J, with 24 bases between. CDR1 and CDR2 (germline): LNHDA, SQIVND (reference sequence). The CDR3 spans 17 residues. The chain's CDR3 is CATRKRSSGITYNEQFF. CDR3 nucleotides: TGTGCCACTAGAAAGCGTTCCTCGGGGATCACCTACAATGAGCAGTTCTTC.

This sequence joins TRBV5-4 and TRBJ2-7; the match to TRBD1 covers 7 bases. Trimming cost V 2 bases and J 3 bases; bases outside gene matches: 14. Germline V lookup: CDR1 SGHNT, CDR2 YYREEE (reference sequence). The length of the CDR3 is 17 residues. The CDR3 loop is CASSFGARTGFGYEQYF. Here the CDR3 DNA reads TGTGCCAGCAGCTTTGGGGCGAGGACAGGTTTCGGCTACGAGCAGTACTTC.

The chain recombines TRBV7-2 with TRBJ2-7; unclear D gene. This CDR3 is 11 amino acids long. Looked up from germline, CDR1 is SGHTA and CDR2 is FQGNSA. V lost 7 bases to trimming and J lost 4 bases, with 8 bases between them. CDR3 protein: CASTERYEQYF. The CDR3 nucleotides read TGTGCCAGCACCGAGCGATACGAGCAGTACTTC.